This T cell receptor (beta chain) emerged from a study of graft-versus-host responses after intestinal transplantation. About the study: Transplant types were multivisceral, liver-intestinal, or isolated intestinal. Every transplant recipient was induced with anti-thymocyte globulin, then maintained on tacrolimus and steroids for two to four years. Study observations and caveats: Present in recipient marrow, GvH clones included some that appeared first in ileum or blood.

V gave up 5 bases and J gave up 6 bases, with 13 bases separating them. The germline V gene encodes CDR1 MDHEN and CDR2 SYDVKM. This CDR3 is 14 amino acids long. To note about this clone: Its specificity is unknown.

Method: immunoSEQ multiplex PCR; TCRdb's copy keeps in-frame clones and lacks some. The sample lists 95,000 to 150,000 clones, about 95% seen once, with under 3.5% in the top ten. This TCR was sampled from a human donor who received an intestinal transplant. The V call is TRBV28, the J call TRBJ2-2; D is perhaps TRBD1 (6 bases). The sample consisted of unstimulated CD8+ T cells sorted from spleen or lymph node cells, taken before intestinal transplant. The CDR3 region has the DNA TGTGCCAGCAGTCCTTTCGAGGGGGCCGGGGAGCTGTTTTTT. It encodes CASSPFEGAGELFF. The variable domain in full, with the rest retrieved from reference TRBV28 and TRBJ2-2, is DVKVTQSSRYLVKRTGEKVFLECVQDMDHENMFWYRQDPGLGLRLIYFSYDVKMKEKGDIPEGYSVSREKKERFSLILESASTNQTSMYLCASSPFEGAGELFFGEGSRLTVL.